The clone carrying this TCR beta chain was detected only a few times. Its antigen is currently unknown. This sample was included in a study of T-cell memory formation after mild COVID-19. Study-level information: Across donors, TCR clusters were largely donor specific.

V lost 3 bases, J lost 5 bases, and 16 bases stayed unmatched. The CDR3 covers 18 residues. The germline CDR1 and CDR2 sequences are MNHNS and SASEGT. The authors produced TCR alpha and TCR beta cDNA libraries with sample barcodes and UMIs by 5'RACE using constant-segment primers. Each CDR3 protein gets one entry after TCRdb re-called the 5' RACE reads with MiXCR. The sample has about 350,000 distinct CDR3 sequences; approximately 14% are singletons. Study findings and constraints: Most CD4+ clones that shrank were in CM and EM, while CD8+ ones turned up in EMRA.

Sequencing was carried out using PBMCs or a T cell subset sorted from them (not recorded which). This sequence was found in a man between 18 and 29 years old who had mild COVID-19 (a few samples of this study predate the infection). Cell type and time point are not known. The gene calls are TRBV6-1 and TRBJ2-3; TRBD2 matches 8 bases. The CDR3 region has the DNA TGTGCCAGCAGTGATTTCGTTGTGAGGCGGGGGGAAGGAGATACGCAGTATTTT. It yields the protein CASSDFVVRRGEGDTQYF.